This TCR beta chain was sequenced for a study of blood T cell repertoires in COVID-19. Study at large: Both acute and convalescent COVID-19 samples were obtained from the United States, Italy and Spain. PBMCs, B-cell-depleted T cells, or T cells were the source of the cDNA or gDNA that made up the material.

Original processing methods: Scientists estimated how many nucleated cells there were by amplifying reference gene primers. Produced via immunoSEQ multiplex PCR; TCRdb's table is partial and in-frame only. From that table come the V and J calls and clone size; the DNA was used to work out D and trimming. The sample holds roughly 60,000 clones, 82% seen once. Germline values: CDR1 MNHEY, CDR2 SVGAGI. V lost 6 bases, J lost 0 bases, and 6 bases lay in between. CDR3 size: 13 residues. In this sample, this clone turned up once. The V call is TRBV6-5, the J call TRBJ1-3; D uncertain. The source of this sequence is a man aged 55 to 70 with acute or convalescent COVID-19. The specimen was peripheral blood. This CDR3 reads CASRVSSGNTIYF. The DNA for the CDR3 is TGTGCCAGCAGGGTGAGCTCTGGAAACACCATATATTTT.